This is a list of T cell receptor beta chains from one sample in a study of blood T cell repertoires in COVID-19. Measured with immunoSEQ multiplex PCR; TCRdb has only the in-frame clones, and not every one. This table holds approximately 170,000 clones, around 90% found once. Sequenced sample: peripheral blood. All receptors come from a young man with COVID-19, enrolled during active disease. The CDR3 runs from the conserved cysteine through the conserved F or W.

V	CDR3
TRBV11-2	CASSPSPGVGQFF
TRBV19	CASRAWGAGELFF
TRBV6-2/TRBV6-3	CASSYVRSGNTIYF
TRBV24-1	CATSGGGRTDTQYF
TRBV28	CASSLRVQGSPLHF
TRBV15	CATSRDGVSYEQYF
TRBV6-1	CASSDTGTGAYEQYF
TRBV28	CASRGLRLAGIETQYF
TRBV6-2/TRBV6-3	CASSQVAAGGPDEQYF
TRBV3-1/TRBV3-2	CASSQDRNQPQHF
TRBV4-2	CASSQDPGTSAYEQYF
TRBV19	CASSIGQGNAYEQYF
TRBV7-8	CAGHAGGGDTGELFF
TRBV10-3	CAISETAPQGYEQYF
TRBV19	CASSLRLGPRSNIQYF
TRBV12-3/TRBV12-4	CASSFRSEQFF
TRBV4-3	CASSQDGGYEQYF
TRBV19	CASRGAPNTGELFF
TRBV15	CATSSGRESGTDTQYF
TRBV6-6	CASSNRDRSYEQYF
TRBV5-5	CASSDPAGGTYGYTF
TRBV11-2	CASSLPGGVYGYTF
TRBV4-1	CASSQPSGINEQFF
TRBV27	CASSLGTGRYEQYF